Listed below are T cell receptor beta chains from one sample, sequenced in a study of T cells in localized non-small cell lung cancer. Method: immunoSEQ multiplex PCR; TCRdb's copy keeps in-frame clones and lacks some. The table includes about 43,000 clones, roughly nine tenths detected once. The material sequenced was PBMCs, taken before any cancer treatment. The receptors were gathered from a woman aged 35 to 70 with stage II lung adenocarcinoma. Both conserved end residues are part of each CDR3. The D gene is left open where the match is weak. Clone size is not always given. Where it is, it says once, few, many or a class for expanded clones.

V gene	J gene	clone size	D gene	CDR3 protein	CDR3 DNA
TRBV5-5	TRBJ1-1	few	-	CASSLGGRGSNTEAFF	TGTGCCAGCAGCTTGGGGGGCAGGGGATCGAACACTGAAGCTTTCTTT
TRBV13	TRBJ1-1	once	TRBD1	CASSLGRSVWTGEAFF	TGTGCCAGCAGCTTAGGCCGGAGTGTGTGGACAGGCGAAGCTTTCTTT
TRBV5-1	TRBJ2-3	once	TRBD2	CASSTGLAADTQYF	TGCGCCAGCAGCACGGGACTAGCGGCAGATACGCAGTATTTT
TRBV5-6	TRBJ2-7	-	-	CASFGAGGGSYEQYF	TGTGCCAGCTTTGGGGCCGGTGGTGGGTCCTACGAGCAGTACTTC
TRBV28	TRBJ2-7	-	-	CASSPQTGIRSYEQYF	TGTGCCAGCAGTCCGCAAACTGGGATCCGTTCCTACGAGCAGTACTTC
TRBV11-2	TRBJ1-2	-	TRBD1	CASSLDGGQGYGYTF	TGTGCCAGCAGCTTAGATGGTGGACAGGGCTATGGCTACACCTTC
TRBV9	TRBJ1-4	-	TRBD1	CASSPGTGMREKLFF	TGTGCCAGCAGCCCCGGGACAGGGATGCGCGAAAAACTGTTTTTT
TRBV7-8	TRBJ2-1	once	-	CASSLDTGTYNEQFF	TGTGCCAGCAGCTTAGATACAGGGACCTACAATGAGCAGTTCTTC
TRBV7-3	TRBJ1-1	-	-	CASSLTEFTEAFF	TGTGCCAGCAGCTTAACGGAGTTCACTGAAGCTTTCTTT
TRBV9	TRBJ2-5	-	-	CASSASGARGETQYF	TGTGCCAGCAGCGCCTCGGGGGCCCGGGGAGAGACCCAGTACTTC
TRBV5-1	TRBJ2-2	-	TRBD1	CASSRFAVGQGRSGELFF	TGCGCCAGCAGCAGGTTCGCCGTTGGACAGGGCCGGTCCGGGGAGCTGTTTTTT
TRBV19	TRBJ2-1	-	-	CASSMGAYNEQFF	TGTGCCAGTAGTATGGGGGCCTACAATGAGCAGTTCTTC
TRBV29-1	TRBJ2-2	-	-	CSVRGGGDTGELFF	TGCAGCGTCCGCGGAGGGGGAGACACCGGGGAGCTGTTTTTT
TRBV2	TRBJ1-5	-	-	CASSDPQVNQPQHF	TGTGCCAGCAGTGATCCTCAGGTCAATCAGCCCCAGCATTTT
TRBV28	TRBJ1-3	-	-	CASSFGGNTIYF	TGTGCCAGCAGTTTCGGTGGAAACACCATATATTTT
TRBV2	TRBJ2-2	-	TRBD1	CASTGQGDTGELFF	TGTGCCAGTACCGGACAGGGTGACACCGGGGAGCTGTTTTTT
TRBV7-9	TRBJ2-3	-	-	CASSLGGGGFTDTQYF	TGTGCCAGCAGCTTAGGGGGAGGCGGGTTCACAGATACGCAGTATTTT
TRBV27	TRBJ2-1	-	TRBD2	CASSLIVLAGHPGNEQFF	TGTGCCAGCAGTTTGATCGTGCTAGCGGGGCATCCAGGCAATGAGCAGTTCTTC
TRBV6-1	TRBJ1-2	-	-	CASSETVADSYYGYTF	TGTGCCAGCAGTGAAACGGTAGCCGACAGTTACTATGGCTACACCTTC
TRBV6-1	TRBJ1-2	few	-	CASSEGGTYGYTF	TGTGCCAGCAGTGAAGGAGGGACCTATGGCTACACCTTC